This T cell receptor (beta chain) derives from a study of blood T cell repertoires in COVID-19. Background on the study: The samples span acute and convalescent COVID-19 from the United States, Italy and Spain. T cells, B-cell-depleted T cells, or PBMCs supplied cDNA or gDNA.

Trimming took 3 bases from V and 5 from J; bases not matched to a gene: 7. The CDR3 consists of 14 residues. Per the germline V gene, CDR1 is SGDLS and CDR2 is YYNGEE. Libraries were prepared by immunoSEQ multiplex PCR; TCRdb keeps only in-frame clonotypes and omits some of them. The sample includes about 160,000 clones, under 85% seen only once; the top ten take about 6.9%. This clonotype was sampled from a man aged 80 or over with COVID-19, enrolled during active disease. V is TRBV9 and J is TRBJ1-1, with TRBD1 identical over 7 bases. Sequenced input: peripheral blood. The CDR3 region is CASSGTSGGTEAFF. The DNA of the CDR3 is TGTGCCAGCAGCGGAACCTCAGGGGGGACTGAAGCTTTCTTT.